A single sample is the source of the 6 T cell receptor beta chains below, sequenced in a study of cytomegalovirus exposure and HLA in healthy donors. A multiplex PCR was run with 60 Vbeta primers and 13 Jbeta primers. Generated by immunoSEQ multiplex PCR, the TCRdb table keeps only in-frame clones and is missing some. The data contain some 130,000 clones, approximately 85% of them seen just once; the ten biggest clones take up about 6.7%. Sequenced: PBMCs. Every receptor here comes from a woman aged 25 to 45 in good health and CMV-seropositive.

The rearrangement uses TRBV30 and TRBJ1-6; TRBD1 is a possible D gene (5 bases). This CDR3 region has 14 residues. Germline values: CDR1 GTSNPN, CDR2 SVGIG (reference sequence). Trimming removed 0 bases at V and 3 bases at J, with 6 bases between. The CDR3, as DNA: TGTGCCTGGAGTGTAGGGGACTATAATTCACCCCTCCACTTT. Its protein product is CAWSVGDYNSPLHF.

This clone occurred once. The chain uses TRBV11-2 and TRBJ2-1; D unclear. Germline V lookup: CDR1 SGHAT, CDR2 FQNNGV. Trimming removed 0 bases at V and 9 bases at J, with 6 bases between. CDR3 length: 12 residues. The CDR3 nucleotides read TGTGCCAGCAGCTTAGAAGAGAGTGAGCAGTTCTTC. The encoded protein is CASSLEESEQFF.

The gene calls are TRBV7-9 and TRBJ2-7, with TRBD2 matching over 9 bases. Germline V gene sequence: CDR1 SEHNR, CDR2 FQNEAQ (reference sequence). Losses at the gene ends were 6 bases for V and 2 bases for J; bases not matched to a gene: 8. CDR3 size: 15 residues. The CDR3 protein is CASRASGKGPYEQYF. The CDR3 coding sequence is TGTGCCAGCAGGGCTAGCGGGAAGGGTCCCTACGAGCAGTACTTC.

The V gene is TRBV5-1, the J gene TRBJ1-1, with TRBD1 as a possible D gene (5 bases). This CDR3 is built from 13 residues. The V and J ends lost 7 bases and 1 base respectively, with 11 bases between them. Germline V gives CDR1 SGHRS, CDR2 YFSETQ. The CDR3 coding sequence is TGCGCCAGCGCCGGGCAGGGGAACACTGAAGCTTTCTTT. Translating it yields CASAGQGNTEAFF.

This clone was detected only a few times. The genes are TRBV11-2 and TRBJ1-1; 9 bases match TRBD1. Trimming removed 2 bases from V and 6 bases from J; junction bases left unmatched: 4. This CDR3 region has 14 residues. Germline assignment: CDR1 SGHAT and CDR2 FQNNGV. The CDR3 nucleotides read TGTGCCAGCAGCTTAACAGGGGGCGGACCTGAAGCTTTCTTT. This encodes CASSLTGGGPEAFF.

The chain carries TRBV5-1 and TRBJ1-3, with D possibly being TRBD1 (5 bases). Germline lookup yields CDR1 SGHRS and CDR2 YFSETQ. This CDR3 is built from 16 residues. With 3 bases removed from V and 0 bases from J, the gap between germline ends came to 13 bases. Here the CDR3 DNA reads TGCGCCAGCAGCTCCGGGGCGGGGAGCTCTGGAAACACCATATATTTT. Encoded protein: CASSSGAGSSGNTIYF.